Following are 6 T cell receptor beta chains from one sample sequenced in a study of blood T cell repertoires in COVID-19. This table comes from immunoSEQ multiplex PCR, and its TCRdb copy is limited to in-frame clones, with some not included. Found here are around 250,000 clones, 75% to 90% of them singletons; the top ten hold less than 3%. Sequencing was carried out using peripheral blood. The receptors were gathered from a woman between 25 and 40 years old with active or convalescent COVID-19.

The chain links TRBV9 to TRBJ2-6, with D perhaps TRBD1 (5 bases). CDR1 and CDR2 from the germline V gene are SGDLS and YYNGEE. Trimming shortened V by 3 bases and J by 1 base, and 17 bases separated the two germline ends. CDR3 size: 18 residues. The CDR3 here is CASSADKLISSGANVLTF. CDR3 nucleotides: TGTGCCAGCAGCGCGGACAAGTTGATTTCGTCTGGGGCCAACGTCCTGACTTTC.

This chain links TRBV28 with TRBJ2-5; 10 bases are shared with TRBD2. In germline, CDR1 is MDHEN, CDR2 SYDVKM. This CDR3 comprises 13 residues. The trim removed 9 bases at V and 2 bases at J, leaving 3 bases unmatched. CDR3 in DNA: TGTGCCAGTGGGACTAGCGCTCAAGAGACCCAGTACTTC. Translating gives CASGTSAQETQYF.

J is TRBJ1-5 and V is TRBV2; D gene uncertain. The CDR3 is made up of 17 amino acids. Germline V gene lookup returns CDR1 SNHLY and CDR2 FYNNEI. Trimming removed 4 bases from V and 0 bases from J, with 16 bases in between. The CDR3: CASSVLHEAYSNQPQHF. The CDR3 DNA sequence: TGTGCCAGCAGTGTTCTCCATGAGGCTTATAGCAATCAGCCCCAGCATTTT.

This chain's CDR3 is CASGQGGEKLFF. The CDR3, as DNA: TGTGCCTCGGGACAGGGTGGTGAAAAACTGTTTTTT. The chain combines TRBV30 with TRBJ1-4; TRBD1 aligns across 9 bases. V trimming: 7 bases; J trimming: 7 bases; junction bases outside the gene matches: 4. CDR1 is GTSNPN, CDR2 SVGIG, per germline (reference sequence). This CDR3 has 12 amino acids.

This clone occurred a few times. Written as DNA, the CDR3 is TGCAGTGCTAGTATCAGGGGACCAATGAACACTGAAGCTTTCTTT. This gives the protein CSASIRGPMNTEAFF. The rearrangement links TRBV20-1 to TRBJ1-1; D is perhaps TRBD1 (6 bases). Germline assignment: CDR1 DFQATT and CDR2 SNEGSKA (reference sequence). Between the trimmed V and J ends, which lost 3 bases and 0 bases, there was a span of 14 bases. The CDR3 runs 15 residues.

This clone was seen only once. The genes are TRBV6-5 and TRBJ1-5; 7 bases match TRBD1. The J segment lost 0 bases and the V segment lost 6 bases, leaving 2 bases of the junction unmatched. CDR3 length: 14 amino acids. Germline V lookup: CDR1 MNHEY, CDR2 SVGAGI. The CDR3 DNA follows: TGTGCCAGCAGACAGGGGTATAGCAATCAGCCCCAGCATTTT. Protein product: CASRQGYSNQPQHF.